The 28 T cell receptor beta chains below were found in one sample sequenced in a study of beta chain features in type 1 diabetes. Expressed TCRB transcripts were sequenced because the isolated RNA had all been reverse transcribed beforehand. Assay: immunoSEQ multiplex PCR; the TCRdb copy retains only in-frame clones and omits some. This table holds 810,000 or so clones, 15% to 20% found once. The sample consisted of naive CD4+ T cells from blood. The receptor set was obtained from a young woman in good health.

This clone was seen only a few times. The chain carries TRBV28 and TRBJ2-7; 14 bases are a match to TRBD2. Per germline, CDR1 MDHEN and CDR2 SYDVKM. V was pared by 6 bases and J by 0 bases, with 10 bases of the junction left unmatched. CDR3 length: 18 amino acids. The CDR3 coding sequence is TGTGCCAGCAGCCCTTGGACTAGCGGGAGGCAAAGCTCCTACGAGCAGTACTTC. This encodes CASSPWTSGRQSSYEQYF.

The rearrangement joins TRBV19 to TRBJ2-5; D is possibly TRBD1 or TRBD2 (6 bases each). The V end was cut by 8 bases, the J end by 5 bases, with 15 bases between. Per germline, CDR1 LNHDA and CDR2 SQIVND (reference sequence). The CDR3 consists of 13 residues. CDR3 protein: CASGGQPRETQYF. CDR3 bases: TGTGCCAGTGGGGGGCAGCCGAGGGAGACCCAGTACTTC.

This clone turned up a few times. V is TRBV28 and J is TRBJ1-5; 10 nucleotides match TRBD1. The CDR3 extends over 17 amino acids. Germline CDR1 reads MDHEN; CDR2 reads SYDVKM. The V segment lost 6 bases and the J segment 1 base; nucleotides outside the gene matches: 9. The CDR3 here is CASSRQGAINSNQPQHF. The CDR3 DNA is TGTGCCAGCAGCCGACAGGGGGCGATAAACAGCAATCAGCCCCAGCATTTT.

This clone turned up a few times. Additional DNA sequences in this sample encode the identical CDR3. V usage is TRBV6-6 and J usage is TRBJ2-7; D ambiguous. Looked up from germline, CDR1 is MNHNY and CDR2 is SVGAGI (reference sequence). The germline V and J ends were trimmed by 6 bases and 4 bases, with 10 bases remaining between them. The CDR3 is 12 residues long. The CDR3 nucleotides are TGTGCCAGCAGCGGCCTTGGGTACGAGCAGTACTTC. Translating gives CASSGLGYEQYF.

The rearrangement uses TRBV5-6 and TRBJ2-3; 8 nucleotides align to TRBD1. The ends lost 1 base at V and 0 bases at J; junction bases unmatched: 4. CDR3 length equals 16 residues. Per the germline V gene, CDR1 is SGHDT and CDR2 is YYEEEE. The CDR3 sequence: CASSLLRQGSTDTQYF. The CDR3 DNA follows: TGTGCCAGCAGCTTGCTCCGACAGGGGAGCACAGATACGCAGTATTTT. Looking up the rest from reference TRBV5-6 and TRBJ2-3 gives the full variable domain: DAGVTQSPTHLIKTRGQQVTLRCSPKSGHDTVSWYQQALGQGPQFIFQYYEEEERQRGNFPDRFSGHQFPNYSSELNVNALLLGDSALYLCASSLLRQGSTDTQYFGPGTRLTVL.

The chain joins TRBV10-3 to TRBJ2-3; D unresolved. CDR1 and CDR2 from the germline V gene are ENHRY and SYGVKD. The CDR3 has 13 amino acids. V lost 4 bases to trimming and J lost 3 bases, with 8 bases between them. The CDR3 sequence is CAISVKETDTQYF. The CDR3 nucleotides are TGTGCCATCAGTGTAAAGGAGACAGATACGCAGTATTTT.

The chain carries TRBV7-9 and TRBJ1-1, with D possibly TRBD1 on 5 matching bases. Looked up from germline, CDR1 is SEHNR and CDR2 is FQNEAQ (reference sequence). V lost 1 base and J lost 9, with 9 bases in between. This CDR3 spans 12 amino acids. The CDR3 loop reads CASSLEQGQAFF. Here the CDR3 DNA reads TGTGCCAGCAGCTTAGAGCAGGGCCAAGCTTTCTTT.

This clone was observed a handful of times. V and J are TRBV29-1 and TRBJ2-7; D uncertain. The length of the CDR3 is 13 residues. Germline CDR1 reads SQVTM; CDR2 reads ANQGSEA. With 5 bases removed from V and 6 bases from J, the gap between germline ends came to 17 bases. The CDR3 region has the DNA TGCAGCGTTTGCTGGCTAGAGTTCAGCGAGCAGTACTTC. Amino acid sequence: CSVCWLEFSEQYF.

V is TRBV7-9 and J is TRBJ2-4; D possibly corresponds to TRBD2 (5 bases). CDR1 is SEHNR and CDR2 is FQNEAQ in the germline V gene (reference sequence). Trimming removed 5 bases at V and 7 bases at J, with 12 bases between. CDR3 length equals 13 residues. DNA for the CDR3: TGTGCCAGCAGCCAAGGAGGAGAGAACATTCAGTACTTC. The encoded protein is CASSQGGENIQYF.

This clone was counted a few times. This rearrangement joins TRBV5-1 to TRBJ2-2; D gene ambiguous. V was clipped by 5 bases and J by 0 bases, with 8 bases between them. The length of the CDR3 is 14 residues. Germline V CDR1 and CDR2: SGHRS, YFSETQ. CDR3 in amino acids: CASRSLPNTGELFF. The CDR3 region has the DNA TGCGCCAGCAGGAGTTTGCCGAACACCGGGGAGCTGTTTTTT.

The CDR3 DNA sequence: TGTGCCAGCAGTGCCCGGGACAGCTCCTACAATGAGCAGTTCTTC. It is translated as CASSARDSSYNEQFF. This chain uses TRBV27 with TRBJ2-1, with TRBD1 identical over 7 bases. J was trimmed by 0 bases and V by 5 bases; bases with no gene match: 4. The V gene's germline CDR1 is MNHEY and CDR2 SMNVEV (reference sequence). CDR3 length: 15 residues.

The CDR3 nucleotides are TGTGCCAGTAGTATAGGAGACGGACTGACATATGGCTACACCTTC. Translation gives CASSIGDGLTYGYTF. This chain uses TRBV19 with TRBJ1-2; no firm D call. Germline V CDR1 and CDR2: LNHDA, SQIVND (reference sequence). V lost 1 base and J lost 5, with 14 bases in between. The CDR3 is 15 residues long.

The chain combines TRBV5-4 with TRBJ2-2, with 13 bases that match TRBD2. J gave up 4 bases and V 4 bases, and 4 bases lay outside the gene matches. CDR3 length equals 16 residues. From germline, CDR1 is SGHNT and CDR2 YYREEE (reference sequence). The CDR3 DNA sequence: TGTGCCAGCAGCCAACTAGCGGGAGGGAGCACCGGGGAGCTGTTTTTT. It is translated as CASSQLAGGSTGELFF.

This clone was seen a handful of times. This chain joins TRBV18 and TRBJ1-2; 8 bases align to TRBD1. CDR1 is KGHSH and CDR2 is LQKENI in the germline V gene. The CDR3 has 15 amino acids. With 5 bases clipped from V and 4 bases from J, the junction kept 9 bases outside the gene matches. CDR3: CASSRPGQASYGYTF. The DNA for the CDR3 is TGTGCCAGCTCAAGGCCGGGACAGGCGTCCTATGGCTACACCTTC.

As DNA, the CDR3 is TGTGCCATCAGTGAAAAGAACTCCTACAATGAGCAGTTCTTC. Protein: CAISEKNSYNEQFF. The V and J genes are TRBV10-3 and TRBJ2-1; D call uncertain. The germline CDR1 and CDR2 sequences are ENHRY and SYGVKD. CDR3 length equals 14 residues. Between the trimmed V and J ends, which lost 3 bases and 0 bases, there was a span of 6 bases.

This clone has just a few counts. This sequence joins TRBV7-2 and TRBJ1-5; 7 nucleotides align to TRBD1. This CDR3 contains 13 residues. Trimming cost V 5 bases and J 6 bases; bases outside gene matches: 4. Germline lookup yields CDR1 SGHTA and CDR2 FQGNSA. DNA of the CDR3: TGTGCCAGCAGCCCGGGACAGATTCAGCCCCAGCATTTT. Translation: CASSPGQIQPQHF.

This clone has a handful of counts. The chain uses TRBV5-4 and TRBJ2-1, with 10 bases lining up with TRBD1. Germline values: CDR1 SGHNT, CDR2 YYREEE (reference sequence). The V and J ends lost 5 bases and 6 bases, in that order; junction bases with no gene match: 14. There are 17 residues in the CDR3. The CDR3 DNA follows: TGTGCCAGCAGGCGACCGGGACAGGGGACTGGAACCAATGAGCAGTTCTTC. It codes for CASRRPGQGTGTNEQFF.

This sequence joins TRBV7-8 and TRBJ1-1, with D unresolved. The V gene's germline CDR1 is SGHVS and CDR2 FQNEAQ. The CDR3 spans 13 residues. The V and J ends lost 2 bases and 0 bases respectively, with 4 bases between them. In nucleotides, the CDR3 is TGTGCCAGCAGCTTACAGGTGAACACTGAAGCTTTCTTT. It specifies CASSLQVNTEAFF.

This sequence joins TRBV28 and TRBJ2-1; 12 bases are a match to TRBD2. Germline CDR1 and CDR2: MDHEN and SYDVKM. The CDR3 spans 14 residues. J was trimmed by 9 bases and V by 3 bases; bases with no gene match: 3. The chain's CDR3 is CASSLTSGSAEQFF. The DNA for the CDR3 is TGTGCCAGCAGTTTGACTAGCGGGAGTGCTGAGCAGTTCTTC.

The CDR3 sequence: CSVARAGVYNEQFF. The DNA for the CDR3 is TGCAGCGTTGCTCGAGCGGGAGTCTACAATGAGCAGTTCTTC. The chain employs TRBV29-1 and TRBJ2-1; 8 bases fit TRBD2. After removal of 4 bases from V and 3 bases from J, the junction contained 5 bases not matched to a gene. CDR1 is SQVTM, CDR2 ANQGSEA, per germline. The CDR3 consists of 14 residues.

This rearrangement joins TRBV4-2 to TRBJ2-7; weak D call: TRBD2 (6 bases). The CDR3 runs 16 residues. Per the germline V gene, CDR1 is LGHNA and CDR2 is YNFKEQ. Trimming shortened V by 0 bases and J by 0 bases, and 12 bases separated the two germline ends. The DNA of the CDR3 is TGTGCCAGCAGCCAAGATCTAGCGATCAACTCCTACGAGCAGTACTTC. Protein: CASSQDLAINSYEQYF.

The chain carries TRBV27 and TRBJ2-2; D call uncertain. Trimming stripped 7 bases from V and 6 bases from J, with 12 bases between. Germline assignment: CDR1 MNHEY and CDR2 SMNVEV (reference sequence). The CDR3 loop spans 13 amino acids. The CDR3 region has the DNA TGTGCCAGCAAATTAGTTTGGGCCGGGGAGCTGTTTTTT. This translates into CASKLVWAGELFF.

The chain uses TRBV28 and TRBJ1-2, with TRBD1 matching over 8 bases. The CDR3 has 14 amino acids. CDR1 is MDHEN and CDR2 is SYDVKM in the germline V gene. Trimming removed 6 bases from V and 0 bases from J; junction bases left unmatched: 3. The CDR3 sequence: CASSGQGPNYGYTF. Written as DNA, the CDR3 is TGTGCCAGCAGCGGACAGGGTCCTAACTATGGCTACACCTTC.

This clone was recorded a few times. The rearrangement joins TRBV9 to TRBJ2-5, with 13 bases that match TRBD2. V trimming: 4 bases; J trimming: 13 bases; junction bases outside the gene matches: 7. The CDR3 loop spans 13 amino acids. Per germline, CDR1 SGDLS and CDR2 YYNGEE. Written as DNA, the CDR3 is TGTGCCAGCAGCCCGGGACTAGCGGGAAACGTGTACTTC. Its protein is CASSPGLAGNVYF.

There are a few counts of this clone. The chain combines TRBV28 with TRBJ1-2, with D maybe TRBD1 (5 bases). Trimming stripped 8 bases from V and 4 bases from J, with 11 bases between. The CDR3 is made up of 12 amino acids. CDR1 MDHEN and CDR2 SYDVKM come from the germline V gene. The chain's CDR3 is CASSQVGYGYTF. The CDR3 DNA reads TGTGCCAGCTCACAGGTCGGCTATGGCTACACCTTC.

This clone has a handful of counts. The CDR3 is CATISGQYNEQFF. DNA of the CDR3: TGTGCCACCATTAGCGGGCAATACAATGAGCAGTTCTTC. The rearrangement joins TRBV28 to TRBJ2-1; 7 nucleotides match TRBD2. The CDR3 covers 13 residues. The germline gives CDR1 MDHEN, CDR2 SYDVKM. Trimming at V came to 10 bases and at J to 4 bases, leaving 7 bases not matched to a gene.

In this sample, this clone turned up a few times. The CDR3 nucleotides read TGTGCCATCAGTGGGCACGGAGCCTACGAGCAGTACTTC. This encodes CAISGHGAYEQYF. The chain recombines TRBV10-3 with TRBJ2-7; D not resolved. This CDR3 is 13 amino acids long. Germline CDR1 and CDR2: ENHRY and SYGVKD. V shed 4 bases and J shed 2 bases, with 9 bases lying between them.

In this sample, this clone turned up a few times. The chain has TRBV28 and TRBJ1-1; 7 nucleotides agree with TRBD1. The CDR3 has 13 amino acids. V gave up 7 bases and J gave up 6 bases; unmatched junction bases: 8. Germline V lookup: CDR1 MDHEN, CDR2 SYDVKM. CDR3 bases: TGTGCCAGCACCGTTCAGGGGACAGCTGAAGCTTTCTTT. Its translation is CASTVQGTAEAFF. The variable domain in full, completed from reference TRBV28 and TRBJ1-1, reads DVKVTQSSRYLVKRTGEKVFLECVQDMDHENMFWYRQDPGLGLRLIYFSYDVKMKEKGDIPEGYSVSREKKERFSLILESASTNQTSMYLCASTVQGTAEAFFGQGTRLTVV.